The 12 T cell receptor beta chains listed next were all sequenced from one sample in a study of OX40 agonist ivuxolimab in advanced cancers. Sequencing used immunoSEQ multiplex PCR; TCRdb keeps in-frame clones, though not all of them. The sample comprises about 32,000 clones, about 90% of which are singletons, and 4.8% rests with the top ten. The material sequenced was CD4+ or CD8+ T cells sorted from blood, taken in a trial of the OX40 agonist ivuxolimab. These receptors originate from an adult with an advanced solid tumor such as melanoma, head and neck, liver or kidney cancer.

The DNA of the CDR3 is TGTGCCAGCAGCTACCAGCGAGGTTTCACAGATACGCAGTATTTT. Encoded protein: CASSYQRGFTDTQYF. V and J are TRBV14 and TRBJ2-3; D gene uncertain. CDR3 length equals 15 residues. CDR1 SGHDN and CDR2 FVKESK come from the germline V gene. The V end was cut by 5 bases, the J end by 2 bases, with 14 bases between. The full variable domain, its missing parts supplied by reference TRBV14 and TRBJ2-3, is EAGVTQFPSHSVIEKGQTVTLRCDPISGHDNLYWYRRVMGKEIKFLLHFVKESKQDESGMPNNRFLAERTGGTYSTLKVQPAELEDSGVYFCASSYQRGFTDTQYFGPGTRLTVL.

The J gene is TRBJ1-2, the V gene TRBV6-6, with a weak D call TRBD1 (5 bases). V lost 1 base and J 2 bases, leaving 14 bases between the germline ends. Looked up from germline, CDR1 is MNHNY and CDR2 is SVGAGI (reference sequence). The CDR3 is made up of 16 amino acids. For the CDR3, the DNA is TGTGCCAGCAGTTACTTCTCTGCCGGGGGAAACTATGGCTACACCTTC. Its protein product is CASSYFSAGGNYGYTF.

V gene TRBV4-3 combines with J gene TRBJ2-7; 7 nucleotides align to TRBD2. Per the germline V gene, CDR1 is LGHNA and CDR2 is YSLEER. V was clipped by 0 bases and J by 7 bases; unmatched bases: 6. The CDR3 is 14 amino acids. The CDR3 nucleotides read TGCGCCAGCAGCCAAGACGGCCGAGCGGGGGAGCAGTACTTC. It yields the protein CASSQDGRAGEQYF.

The chain employs TRBV6-1 and TRBJ1-5; D not resolved. Germline loops: CDR1 MNHNS, CDR2 SASEGT. This CDR3 is built from 15 residues. V lost 1 base, J lost 0 bases, and 7 bases lay in between. CDR3 nucleotides: TGTGCCAGCAGTGAAGACCTTTATAGCAATCAGCCCCAGCATTTT. Translation: CASSEDLYSNQPQHF.

CDR3 sequence reads: CASSQEGVRVRGDTQYF. CDR3 coding DNA: TGTGCCAGCAGCCAAGAAGGGGTTAGGGTCAGAGGAGATACGCAGTATTTT. V and J are TRBV14 and TRBJ2-3; weak D call: TRBD1 (5 bases). The CDR3 covers 17 residues. The V end was cut by 0 bases, the J end by 5 bases, with 18 bases between. Germline V CDR1 and CDR2: SGHDN, FVKESK.

The CDR3 here is CASSHRELAGGPAGELFF. The CDR3 DNA is TGCGCCAGCAGCCATCGTGAACTAGCGGGAGGGCCCGCCGGGGAGCTGTTTTTT. This chain links TRBV4-3 with TRBJ2-2; TRBD2 agrees at 13 bases. V shed 3 bases and J 6 bases; nucleotides not matched to a gene: 10. Germline CDR1 is LGHNA and CDR2 is YSLEER. This CDR3 is 18 amino acids long.

The V gene is TRBV18, the J gene TRBJ2-7; D not certain. Germline V gene lookup returns CDR1 KGHSH and CDR2 LQKENI. The CDR3 totals 15 residues. Trimming pared 0 bases from V and 6 bases from J, leaving 15 bases between. CDR3 nucleotide sequence: TGTGCCAGCTCACCACCTACTAACCCTACGCTCGAGCAGTACTTC. This translates into CASSPPTNPTLEQYF.

This chain links TRBV9 with TRBJ2-3; D gene unclear. There are 12 residues in the CDR3. V gave up 0 bases and J gave up 4 bases, with 3 bases separating them. CDR1 and CDR2 from the germline V gene are SGDLS and YYNGEE. This CDR3 is CASSVGSDTQYF. The CDR3 nucleotides read TGTGCCAGCAGCGTAGGGTCAGATACGCAGTATTTT.

The chain combines TRBV7-6 with TRBJ2-7; possibly TRBD1 or TRBD2 for D (5 bases each). The germline CDR1 and CDR2 sequences are SGHVS and FNYEAQ. The V gene lost 5 bases and the J gene lost 5 bases, with 13 bases spanning the gap. The CDR3 is 13 amino acids. CDR3 sequence (DNA): TGTGCCAGCAGCCCAGGGAGTATACACGAGCAGTACTTC. Translation: CASSPGSIHEQYF.

This CDR3 reads CASSGGQGSSPLHF. The CDR3 DNA reads as TGTGCCAGTAGTGGGGGACAGGGGAGTTCACCCCTCCACTTT. The gene calls are TRBV19 and TRBJ1-6; TRBD1 matches 10 bases. The J segment lost 9 bases and the V segment lost 5 bases, leaving 4 bases of the junction unmatched. The CDR3 extends over 14 amino acids. CDR1 is LNHDA, CDR2 SQIVND, per germline (reference sequence).

The CDR3 reads CASSIMSVNTEAFF. CDR3 coding DNA: TGTGCCAGTAGTATAATGTCAGTGAACACTGAAGCTTTCTTT. The gene calls are TRBV19 and TRBJ1-1; D is uncertain. This CDR3 is 14 amino acids long. The germline V and J ends were trimmed by 2 bases and 0 bases, with 7 bases remaining between them. Germline assignment: CDR1 LNHDA and CDR2 SQIVND (reference sequence).

The V gene is TRBV9, the J gene TRBJ1-5; no clear D. V gave up 2 bases and J gave up 5 bases, with 5 bases separating them. Germline V gives CDR1 SGDLS, CDR2 YYNGEE. The CDR3 covers 12 residues. DNA for the CDR3: TGTGCCAGCAGCGTCGGGGATCAGCCCCAGCATTTT. Amino acid sequence: CASSVGDQPQHF.